The following is a TCR beta chain sequence with its context. The antigen is unknown. The missing conserved phenylalanine or tryptophan at the end of this CDR3 makes a read error likely. Extraction of RNA together with DNA used 20-30 mg of unsorted bulk tissue. The cohort consisted of patients whose primary liver carcinoma was surgically resected. Five distinct regions per tumor were sampled. Every tumor sample had over 85% viable tumor cells. The entry originates in a study of tumor-infiltrating lymphocytes in primary liver carcinoma. Production of TCR beta cDNA used around 460 ng total RNA together with a constant-region primer. Amplification in three nested multiplex PCR rounds with slightly modified ARM-PCR gave rise to TCR beta libraries. TCRdb re-called the multiplex PCR reads with MiXCR, one entry per CDR3 protein. The data show just under 45,000 distinct CDR3 sequences, around 70% seen once. General study findings and limits: For tumor-adjacent and tumor-blood pairs, overlap was less than that seen for tumor region pairs.

This clonotype was sampled from a man in his forties with primary liver carcinoma and hepatitis B virus infection. Sequenced input: liver tumor tissue from sampling region 2. Described subset: tumor region T2, inferior pole.

DNA of the CDR3: TGCAGCGTGACGGATCAGGACACACAAGAGACCCAGTACCTC. It codes for CSVTDQDTQETQYL. The chain recombines TRBV29-1 with TRBJ2-5; tentatively, D is TRBD1 (5 bases). Trimming pared 6 bases from V and 2 bases from J, leaving 16 bases between. Germline V gene sequence: CDR1 SQVTM, CDR2 ANQGSEA. This CDR3 region has 14 residues.